This T cell receptor beta chain was recovered during a study of cytomegalovirus exposure and HLA in healthy donors. On this clone itself: No antigen is known for it.

Whole-study findings and limits: Despite most TCR sequences being rare, some public TCRs occurred in many donors. Later analysis associated a missense DCLRE1C variant with TCR beta V- and J-gene trimming. The study dropped some indistinguishable V segments, TRBV6-2 and TRBV6-3 among them. A likely sequencing artifact accounted for one observed cluster of highly shared sequence variants.

The PCR employed 60 Vbeta primers together with 13 Jbeta primers. TCRdb's copy holds only in-frame clones and misses some; the assay was immunoSEQ multiplex PCR. The sample contains about 180,000 clones, about two thirds of which appear only once. The CDR3 spans 15 residues. Trimming left V 1 base short and J 1 base short, with 10 bases between. Looked up from germline, CDR1 is MGHDK and CDR2 is SYGVNS. Sequenced sample: PBMCs. The genes are TRBV25-1 and TRBJ1-2, with D possibly TRBD1 on 5 matching bases. The receptor was isolated from a human donor in good health. CDR3 sequence reads: CASSESGGVNYGYTF. The CDR3 DNA sequence: TGTGCCAGCAGTGAATCCGGGGGTGTTAACTATGGCTACACCTTC.